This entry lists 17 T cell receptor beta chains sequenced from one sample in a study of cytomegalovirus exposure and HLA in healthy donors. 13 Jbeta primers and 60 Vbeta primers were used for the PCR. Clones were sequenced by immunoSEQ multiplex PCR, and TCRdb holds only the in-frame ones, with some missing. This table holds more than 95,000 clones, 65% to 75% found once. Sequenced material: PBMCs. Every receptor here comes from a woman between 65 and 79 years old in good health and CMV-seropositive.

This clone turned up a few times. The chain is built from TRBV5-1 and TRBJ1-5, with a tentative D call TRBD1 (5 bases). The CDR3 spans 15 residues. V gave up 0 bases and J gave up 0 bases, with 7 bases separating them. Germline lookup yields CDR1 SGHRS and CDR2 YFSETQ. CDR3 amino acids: CASSLGQYSNQPQHF. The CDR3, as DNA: TGCGCCAGCAGCTTGGGACAGTATAGCAATCAGCCCCAGCATTTT.

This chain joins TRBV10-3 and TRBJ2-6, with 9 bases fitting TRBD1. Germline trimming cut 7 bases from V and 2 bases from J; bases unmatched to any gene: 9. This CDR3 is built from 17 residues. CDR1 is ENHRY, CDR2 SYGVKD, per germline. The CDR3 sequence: CAINPGQGLPGANVLTF. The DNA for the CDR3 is TGTGCCATCAATCCGGGACAGGGTTTACCTGGGGCCAACGTCCTGACTTTC.

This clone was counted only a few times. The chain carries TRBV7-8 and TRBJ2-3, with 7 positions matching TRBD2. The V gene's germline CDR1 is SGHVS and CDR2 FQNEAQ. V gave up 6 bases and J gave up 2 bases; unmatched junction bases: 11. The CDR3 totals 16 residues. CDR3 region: CASRYQRGHPTDTQYF. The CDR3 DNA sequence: TGTGCCAGCAGATACCAGCGGGGCCACCCCACAGATACGCAGTATTTT.

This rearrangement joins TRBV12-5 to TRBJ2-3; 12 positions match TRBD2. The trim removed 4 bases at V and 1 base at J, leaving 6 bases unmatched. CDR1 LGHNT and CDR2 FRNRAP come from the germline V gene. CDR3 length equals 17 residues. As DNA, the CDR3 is TGTGCTAGTGGTTCCCTCCGACTAGCGGGGGGCACAGATACGCAGTATTTT. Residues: CASGSLRLAGGTDTQYF.

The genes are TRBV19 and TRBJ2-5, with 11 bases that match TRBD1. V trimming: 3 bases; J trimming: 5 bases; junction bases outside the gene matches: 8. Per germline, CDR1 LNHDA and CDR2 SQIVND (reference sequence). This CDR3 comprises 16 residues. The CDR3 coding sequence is TGTGCCAGTAGTATCAGGCGGACAGGGGGCGGCGAGACCCAGTACTTC. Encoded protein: CASSIRRTGGGETQYF.

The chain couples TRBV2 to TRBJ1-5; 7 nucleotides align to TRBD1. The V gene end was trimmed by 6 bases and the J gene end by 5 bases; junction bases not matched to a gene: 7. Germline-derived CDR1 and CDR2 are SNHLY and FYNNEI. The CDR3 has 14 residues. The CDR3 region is CASRLKGAYQPQHF. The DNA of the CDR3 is TGTGCCAGCAGGTTAAAGGGGGCTTATCAGCCCCAGCATTTT.

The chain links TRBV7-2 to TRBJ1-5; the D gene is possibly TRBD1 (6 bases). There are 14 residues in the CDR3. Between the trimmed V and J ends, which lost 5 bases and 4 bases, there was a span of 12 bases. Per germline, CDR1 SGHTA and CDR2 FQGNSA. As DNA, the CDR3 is TGTGCCAGCAGCAAACAGGGATTTAATCAGCCCCAGCATTTT. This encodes CASSKQGFNQPQHF.

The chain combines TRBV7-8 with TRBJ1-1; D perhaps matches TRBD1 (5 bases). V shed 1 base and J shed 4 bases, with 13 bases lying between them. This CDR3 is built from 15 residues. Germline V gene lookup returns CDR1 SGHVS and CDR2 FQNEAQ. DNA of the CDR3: TGTGCCAGCAGCTTAGAGGGGCGGGGGGGCACTGAAGCTTTCTTT. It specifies CASSLEGRGGTEAFF. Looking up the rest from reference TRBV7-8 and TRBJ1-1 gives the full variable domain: GAGVSQSPRYKVAKRGQDVALRCDPISGHVSLFWYQQALGQGPEFLTYFQNEAQLDKSGLPSDRFFAERPEGSVSTLKIQRTQQEDSAVYLCASSLEGRGGTEAFFGQGTRLTVV.

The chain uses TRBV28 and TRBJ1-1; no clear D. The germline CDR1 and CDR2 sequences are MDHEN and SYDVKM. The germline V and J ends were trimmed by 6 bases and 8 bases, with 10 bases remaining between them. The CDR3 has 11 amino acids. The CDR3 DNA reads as TGTGCCAGCAGCCGCGACGGGGAAGCTTTCTTT. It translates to CASSRDGEAFF.

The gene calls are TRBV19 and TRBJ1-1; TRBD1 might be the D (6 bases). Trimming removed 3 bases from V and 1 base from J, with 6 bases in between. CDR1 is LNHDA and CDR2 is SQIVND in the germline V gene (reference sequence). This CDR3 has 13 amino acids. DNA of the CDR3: TGTGCCAGTAGTATGGACAGGAACACTGAAGCTTTCTTT. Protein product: CASSMDRNTEAFF.

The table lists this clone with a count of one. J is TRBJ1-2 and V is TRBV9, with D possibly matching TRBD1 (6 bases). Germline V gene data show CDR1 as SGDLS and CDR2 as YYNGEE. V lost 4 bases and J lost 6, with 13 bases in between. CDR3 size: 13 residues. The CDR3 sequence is CASSRGGDHGYTF. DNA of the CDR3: TGTGCCAGCAGCAGGGGGGGCGATCATGGCTACACCTTC.

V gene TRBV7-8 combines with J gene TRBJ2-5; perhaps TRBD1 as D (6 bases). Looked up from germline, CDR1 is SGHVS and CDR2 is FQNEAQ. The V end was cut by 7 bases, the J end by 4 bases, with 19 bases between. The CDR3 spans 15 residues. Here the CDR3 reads CASIIMLGAGETQYF. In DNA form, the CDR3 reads TGTGCCAGCATTATCATGTTGGGGGCTGGAGAGACCCAGTACTTC.

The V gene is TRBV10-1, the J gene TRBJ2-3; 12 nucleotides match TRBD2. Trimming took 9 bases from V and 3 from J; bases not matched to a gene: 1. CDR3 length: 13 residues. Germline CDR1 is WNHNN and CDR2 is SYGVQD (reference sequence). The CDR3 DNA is TGCGCCAGTGGACTAGCGGGGACAGATACGCAGTATTTT. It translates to CASGLAGTDTQYF.

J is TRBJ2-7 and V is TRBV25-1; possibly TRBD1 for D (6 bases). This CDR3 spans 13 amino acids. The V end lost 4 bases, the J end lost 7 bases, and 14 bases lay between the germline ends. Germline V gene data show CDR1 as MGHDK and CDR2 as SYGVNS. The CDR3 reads CASSASGDTEQYF. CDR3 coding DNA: TGTGCCAGCAGTGCTTCAGGGGATACGGAGCAGTACTTC.

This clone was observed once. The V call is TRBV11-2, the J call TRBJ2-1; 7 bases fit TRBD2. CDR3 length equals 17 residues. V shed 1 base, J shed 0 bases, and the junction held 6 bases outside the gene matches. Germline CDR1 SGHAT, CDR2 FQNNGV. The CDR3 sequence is CASSLGPSGYSYNEQFF. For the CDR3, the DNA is TGTGCCAGCAGCTTAGGGCCTAGCGGCTACTCCTACAATGAGCAGTTCTTC.

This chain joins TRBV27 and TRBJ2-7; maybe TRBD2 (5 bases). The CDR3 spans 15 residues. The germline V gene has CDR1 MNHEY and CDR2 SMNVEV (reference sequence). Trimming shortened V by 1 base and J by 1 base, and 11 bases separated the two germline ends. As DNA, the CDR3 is TGTGCCAGCAGTTTATACTCCGGGGTTTCCTACGAGCAGTACTTC. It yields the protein CASSLYSGVSYEQYF.

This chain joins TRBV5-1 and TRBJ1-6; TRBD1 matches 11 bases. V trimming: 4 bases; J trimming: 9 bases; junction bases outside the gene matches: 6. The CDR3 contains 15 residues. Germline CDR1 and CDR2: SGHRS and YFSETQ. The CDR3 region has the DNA TGCGCCAGCAGCCGCGAAGGGACAGGGGGTTCACCCCTCCACTTT. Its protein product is CASSREGTGGSPLHF.